These 30 T cell receptor beta chains originate from one sample sequenced in a study of blood T cell repertoires in COVID-19 (dated by TCRdb to about 2020). Libraries were built with the immunoSEQ multiplex PCR assay. TCRdb's version of the immuneACCESS table is confined to in-frame rearrangements and falls short of the full clone set. An unresolved V gene accounts for under half of the shortfall where checked; the remainder is of unknown origin. In this sample the table shows roughly 500,000 clones, around nine tenths of which occur a single time. Together, the top ten hold just over 8% of the sample. The sample consisted of PBMCs or T cells enriched from blood (not recorded which). These receptors came from a woman aged 60-75 years who had recovered from COVID-19.

The rearrangement joins TRBV27 to TRBJ2-6; D gene uncertain. The CDR3 has 15 residues. V shed 7 bases and J shed 0 bases, with 10 bases lying between them. The V gene's germline CDR1 is MNHEY and CDR2 SMNVEV (reference sequence). This CDR3 is CASTTWSSGANVLTF. CDR3 nucleotides: TGTGCCAGCACCACTTGGAGCTCTGGGGCCAACGTCCTGACTTTC.

The genes are TRBV30 and TRBJ1-3, with D perhaps matching TRBD1 (6 bases). Germline CDR1 is GTSNPN and CDR2 is SVGIG (reference sequence). V was trimmed by 0 bases and J by 0 bases, leaving 6 bases between them. The CDR3 sequence is 14 residues long. CDR3 DNA sequence: TGTGCCTGGAGTGTACAGGGCTCTGGAAACACCATATATTTT. It specifies CAWSVQGSGNTIYF. The full variable domain, completed using reference TRBV30 and TRBJ1-3, is SQTIHQWPATLVQPVGSPLSLECTVEGTSNPNLYWYRQAAGRGLQLLFYSVGIGQISSEVPQNLSASRPQDRQFILSSKKLLLSDSGFYLCAWSVQGSGNTIYFGEGSWLTVV.

The chain uses TRBV3-1 (or the pseudogene TRBV3-2) and TRBJ1-3, with 8 nucleotides matching TRBD1. The V gene end was trimmed by 4 bases and the J gene end by 0 bases; junction bases not matched to a gene: 8. The CDR3 consists of 17 residues. Germline V gene data show CDR1 as LGHDT and CDR2 as YNNKEL (reference sequence). The CDR3 nucleotides read TGTGCCAGCAGCCTCCCCGGACAGGGAAGCTCTGGAAACACCATATATTTT. Protein: CASSLPGQGSSGNTIYF.

The sample holds a few counts of this clone. Germline is not matched at one junction end, which may reflect a read error. V gene TRBV10-3 combines with J gene TRBJ1-1; 10 bases agree with TRBD1. This CDR3 has 14 amino acids. Germline V gene sequence: CDR1 ENHRY, CDR2 SYGVKD. CDR3 coding DNA: TGTGCCATCAGTAGGGGACAGGGGAACGCTGAAGCTTTCTTT. Translation: CAISRGQGNAEAFF.

The rearrangement links TRBV30 to TRBJ1-6, with TRBD1 matching over 9 bases. CDR1 is GTSNPN and CDR2 is SVGIG in the germline V gene (reference sequence). V shed 0 bases and J 10 bases; nucleotides not matched to a gene: 7. This CDR3 comprises 15 residues. CDR3 coding DNA: TGTGCCTGGAGTGTAAGGGACAGGGACGGATCACCCCTCCACTTT. It encodes CAWSVRDRDGSPLHF. The variable domain in full, with the rest retrieved from reference TRBV30 and TRBJ1-6, is SQTIHQWPATLVQPVGSPLSLECTVEGTSNPNLYWYRQAAGRGLQLLFYSVGIGQISSEVPQNLSASRPQDRQFILSSKKLLLSDSGFYLCAWSVRDRDGSPLHFGNGTRLTVT.

The chain carries TRBV6-2 or TRBV6-3 and TRBJ1-5; 9 nucleotides line up with TRBD1. J lost 0 bases, V lost 5 bases, and 11 bases had no gene match. CDR1 and CDR2 from the germline V gene are MNHEY and SVGEGT. The CDR3 contains 18 residues. The CDR3 nucleotides read TGTGCCAGCAGTCCCCTTGGGACAGGGAGGTATAGCAATCAGCCCCAGCATTTT. Its translation: CASSPLGTGRYSNQPQHF.

The chain links TRBV9 to TRBJ2-3, with 7 bases matching TRBD2. This CDR3 spans 12 amino acids. Per the germline V gene, CDR1 is SGDLS and CDR2 is YYNGEE. Unmatched junction bases numbered 6, after V lost 3 bases and J lost 11 bases. DNA of the CDR3: TGTGCCAGCAGCGCCCTTGGGGGGGAGCAGTATTTT. Its translation is CASSALGGEQYF. Drawing the rest from reference TRBV9 and TRBJ2-3, the complete variable domain is DSGVTQTPKHLITATGQRVTLRCSPRSGDLSVYWYQQSLDQGLQFLIQYYNGEERAKGNILERFSAQQFPDLHSELNLSSLELGDSALYFCASSALGGEQYFGPGTRLTVL.

The chain links TRBV5-1 to TRBJ1-4, with a tentative D call TRBD1 (5 bases). CDR1 SGHRS and CDR2 YFSETQ come from the germline V gene. Trimming left V 2 bases short and J 1 base short, with 9 bases between. This CDR3 is 15 amino acids long. The DNA for the CDR3 is TGCGCCAGCAGCTTACGGCAGGGAACTAATGAAAAACTGTTTTTT. Protein: CASSLRQGTNEKLFF.

This rearrangement joins TRBV14 to TRBJ1-6, with D unclear. From germline, CDR1 is SGHDN and CDR2 FVKESK. Trimming removed 1 base from V and 8 bases from J, with 18 bases in between. This CDR3 has 17 amino acids. For the CDR3, the DNA is TGTGCCAGCAGCCAAGCCCTCACAACGGCTCGGGATTCACCCCTCCACTTT. Protein product: CASSQALTTARDSPLHF.

The V and J genes are TRBV27 and TRBJ1-2, with 7 nucleotides matching TRBD1. V was clipped by 1 base and J by 4 bases; unmatched bases: 9. CDR3 size: 16 residues. The germline V gene encodes CDR1 MNHEY and CDR2 SMNVEV (reference sequence). The CDR3 loop reads CASSLYWAGGSYGYTF. CDR3 nucleotide sequence: TGTGCCAGCAGTTTATATTGGGCAGGGGGAAGCTATGGCTACACCTTC.

The chain links TRBV11-2 to TRBJ1-2; the D is unclear. This CDR3 has 14 amino acids. CDR1 and CDR2 from the germline V gene are SGHAT and FQNNGV. V dropped 5 bases and J dropped 4 bases, with 14 bases sitting between them. This CDR3 reads CASSPLKEVYGYTF. CDR3 sequence (DNA): TGTGCCAGCAGCCCCCTTAAGGAGGTCTATGGCTACACCTTC.

This sequence joins TRBV11-2 and TRBJ1-4, with 8 bases lining up with TRBD1. This CDR3 is built from 19 residues. In germline, CDR1 is SGHAT, CDR2 FQNNGV. After removal of 2 bases from V and 4 bases from J, the junction contained 15 bases not matched to a gene. The CDR3 coding sequence is TGTGCCAGCAGCTTAACGTCAGGGGGCTCCAGATACTTTAATGAAAAACTGTTTTTT. This codes for CASSLTSGGSRYFNEKLFF.

The rearrangement links TRBV6-1 to TRBJ2-5; TRBD2 agrees at 7 bases. Per the germline V gene, CDR1 is MNHNS and CDR2 is SASEGT. The J segment lost 2 bases and the V segment lost 4 bases, leaving 19 bases of the junction unmatched. CDR3 length: 19 residues. CDR3 DNA: TGTGCCAGCAGTGGGCGGGGCAGAGGCGGGGGACCTCCTCAAGAGACCCAGTACTTC. Protein sequence: CASSGRGRGGGPPQETQYF.

Only one count was recorded for this clone. The chain recombines TRBV30 with TRBJ1-4; the D is unclear. V was cut by 2 bases and J by 5 bases, with 9 bases left in between. CDR3 length: 13 residues. Germline loops: CDR1 GTSNPN, CDR2 SVGIG (reference sequence). The CDR3 DNA follows: TGTGCCTGGAGTTTGGTGGAGAATGAAAAACTGTTTTTT. Amino acid sequence: CAWSLVENEKLFF.

The rearrangement links TRBV10-3 to TRBJ1-1, with TRBD1 as a possible D gene (5 bases). Trimming cost V 4 bases and J 9 bases, with 12 bases left between them. Germline V gene lookup returns CDR1 ENHRY and CDR2 SYGVKD. CDR3 length equals 12 residues. In DNA form, the CDR3 reads TGTGCCATCAGTGGAAGGCAGGGCCAAGCTTTCTTT. Protein: CAISGRQGQAFF.

The V and J genes are TRBV6-5 and TRBJ1-2; D is unclear. CDR3 length: 11 residues. In germline, CDR1 is MNHEY, CDR2 SVGAGI. Trimming cost V 4 bases and J 5 bases, with 5 bases left between them. This chain's CDR3 is CASSLAYGYTF. In DNA, the CDR3 is TGTGCCAGCAGTTTAGCGTATGGCTACACCTTC.

This clone was recorded once. V and J are TRBV7-8 and TRBJ1-5, with a weak D call TRBD1 (5 bases). Germline V lookup: CDR1 SGHVS, CDR2 FQNEAQ. The CDR3 totals 15 residues. The V end was cut by 0 bases, the J end by 0 bases, with 6 bases between. In nucleotides, the CDR3 is TGTGCCAGCAGCTTAGCCAGGGATAGCAATCAGCCCCAGCATTTT. This encodes CASSLARDSNQPQHF. Variable domain in full (rest from reference TRBV7-8 and TRBJ1-5): GAGVSQSPRYKVAKRGQDVALRCDPISGHVSLFWYQQALGQGPEFLTYFQNEAQLDKSGLPSDRFFAERPEGSVSTLKIQRTQQEDSAVYLCASSLARDSNQPQHFGDGTRLSIL.

The chain links TRBV27 to TRBJ1-2, with 10 bases identical to TRBD1. With V trimmed by 3 bases and J by 4 bases, 5 bases remained unmatched. Germline V gene sequence: CDR1 MNHEY, CDR2 SMNVEV (reference sequence). The CDR3 is 15 residues long. The CDR3 protein is CASSFDRGLVYGYTF. As DNA, the CDR3 is TGTGCCAGCAGTTTCGACAGGGGGCTTGTCTATGGCTACACCTTC.

This clone was observed a handful of times. The chain carries TRBV30 and TRBJ1-3; D remains ambiguous. Germline values: CDR1 GTSNPN, CDR2 SVGIG (reference sequence). The length of the CDR3 is 15 residues. V lost 2 bases and J 0 bases, leaving 11 bases between the germline ends. This CDR3 is CAWSMTYGSGNTIYF. CDR3 in DNA: TGTGCCTGGAGTATGACTTACGGCTCTGGAAACACCATATATTTT. The variable domain in full, with the rest retrieved from reference TRBV30 and TRBJ1-3, is SQTIHQWPATLVQPVGSPLSLECTVEGTSNPNLYWYRQAAGRGLQLLFYSVGIGQISSEVPQNLSASRPQDRQFILSSKKLLLSDSGFYLCAWSMTYGSGNTIYFGEGSWLTVV.

The chain combines TRBV6-1 with TRBJ2-7; 9 positions agree with TRBD1. Trimming cost V 2 bases and J 1 base; bases outside gene matches: 6. CDR3 length: 16 amino acids. Germline loops: CDR1 MNHNS, CDR2 SASEGT. CDR3 in DNA: TGTGCCAGCAGTGAACATTACAGGGGGCTTTCCTACGAGCAGTACTTC. Translated: CASSEHYRGLSYEQYF.

This clone turned up a few times. V usage is TRBV3-1 (or the pseudogene TRBV3-2) and J usage is TRBJ1-3, with no clear D. CDR3 size: 16 residues. The germline V gene has CDR1 LGHDT and CDR2 YNNKEL (reference sequence). The V end was cut by 1 base, the J end by 0 bases, with 10 bases between. The chain's CDR3 is CASSQGPGFSGNTIYF. In DNA form, the CDR3 reads TGTGCCAGCAGCCAAGGGCCGGGGTTCTCTGGAAACACCATATATTTT.

The genes are TRBV7-2 and TRBJ2-3; D is ambiguous. V shed 3 bases and J shed 5 bases, with 6 bases lying between them. The CDR3 contains 12 residues. CDR1 and CDR2 from the germline V gene are SGHTA and FQGNSA. This chain's CDR3 is CASSFRGDTQYF. The CDR3 DNA reads TGTGCCAGCAGCTTCCGAGGAGATACGCAGTATTTT.

In its sample, this clone was seen once. The CDR3 here is CAIGTSNTGELFF. In DNA, the CDR3 is TGTGCCATCGGGACATCGAACACCGGGGAGCTGTTTTTT. This chain joins TRBV10-3 and TRBJ2-2; possible D gene TRBD1, 6 bases. The CDR3 covers 13 residues. V was cut by 8 bases and J by 0 bases, with 7 bases left in between. CDR1 and CDR2 from the germline V gene are ENHRY and SYGVKD.

This clone was counted between two and nine times. The chain is built from TRBV6-1 and TRBJ1-5; D might be TRBD1 (5 bases). CDR1 and CDR2 (germline): MNHNS, SASEGT. This CDR3 has 16 amino acids. V lost 1 base and J lost 0, with 10 bases in between. The DNA of the CDR3 is TGTGCCAGCAGTGAAGAGGGGCTGAATAGCAATCAGCCCCAGCATTTT. This codes for CASSEEGLNSNQPQHF.

The chain carries TRBV5-1 and TRBJ2-7, with 8 bases matching TRBD2. The CDR3 loop spans 16 amino acids. With V trimmed by 0 bases and J by 7 bases, 12 bases remained unmatched. Germline CDR1 is SGHRS and CDR2 is YFSETQ. The CDR3 here is CASSLAGSGVSGEQYV. The CDR3 nucleotides read TGCGCCAGCAGCTTGGCGGGTAGCGGGGTTTCGGGTGAGCAGTACGTC.

V gene TRBV10-3 combines with J gene TRBJ2-7; perhaps TRBD2 as D (5 bases). Germline CDR1 is ENHRY and CDR2 is SYGVKD. Trimming took 8 bases from V and 0 from J, leaving 23 bases between them. This CDR3 spans 17 amino acids. In DNA form, the CDR3 reads TGTGCCATCGGGAGCTCGGACTCGACCCGACTCTCCTACGAGCAGTACTTC. Translating gives CAIGSSDSTRLSYEQYF.

The CDR3 coding sequence is TGTGCCAGTAGTCAGGGACTCGTCCTCGAGCAGTACTTC. Translated, it gives CASSQGLVLEQYF. The rearrangement links TRBV19 to TRBJ2-7; weak D call: TRBD2 (6 bases). Trimming took 5 bases from V and 6 from J, leaving 14 bases between them. The CDR3 length is 13 residues. Germline V gene sequence: CDR1 LNHDA, CDR2 SQIVND (reference sequence).

The rearrangement uses TRBV2 and TRBJ2-6, with D possibly being TRBD1 (5 bases). Germline CDR1 reads SNHLY; CDR2 reads FYNNEI. CDR3 length: 18 residues. V was cut by 4 bases and J by 0 bases, with 16 bases left in between. CDR3 protein: CASSAFEGASSGANVLTF. CDR3 DNA sequence: TGTGCCAGCAGTGCGTTTGAAGGGGCCTCCTCTGGGGCCAACGTCCTGACTTTC.

Points on this clone: Other DNA sequences in this sample translate to the same CDR3. This chain uses TRBV7-9 with TRBJ1-1; no reliable D call. CDR3 length: 13 residues. V lost 4 bases and J lost 1, with 7 bases in between. Germline loops: CDR1 SEHNR, CDR2 FQNEAQ (reference sequence). The CDR3 is CASSSQENTEAFF. The DNA of the CDR3 is TGTGCCAGCAGCTCTCAGGAGAACACTGAAGCTTTCTTT.

The CDR3, as DNA: TGTGCCAGCAGCTTAGCAGTTAGGGGGGGGGCTGGAAACACCATATATTTT. Its protein is CASSLAVRGGAGNTIYF. The rearrangement links TRBV7-8 to TRBJ1-3, with D tentatively TRBD1 (6 bases). Germline CDR1 SGHVS, CDR2 FQNEAQ. This CDR3 has 17 residues. Trimming shortened V by 0 bases and J by 2 bases, and 14 bases separated the two germline ends.